Given below is one T cell receptor (beta chain) in context. Its antigen remains unknown. Germline CDR1 reads LGHDT; CDR2 reads YNNKEL (reference sequence). The CDR3 consists of 15 residues. V lost 2 bases and J lost 4, with 13 bases in between. Method: immunoSEQ multiplex PCR; TCRdb's copy keeps in-frame clones and lacks some. The sample has 35,000 to 50,000 clones; around 80% are singletons. This entry belongs to a study of T cell responses to AZD1222 COVID-19 vaccine. Study observations and caveats: At baseline, seropositivity was found in only a handful of AZD1222 recipients. Epitopes outside B.1.351 and B.1.1.7 mutated regions reportedly drew nearly half of spike TCRs. Donors skewed white British and female; clonal diversity was possibly underestimated. All repertoire sampling was performed exclusively after the peak T cell response.

The starting material was peripheral blood, obtained 28 days after the second dose of the MenACWY control vaccine. This receptor was taken from an adult who received the MenACWY meningococcal vaccine as a control. The chain joins TRBV3-1 (or the pseudogene TRBV3-2) to TRBJ2-3; maybe TRBD2 (6 bases). CDR3 in amino acids: CASSQRRGNADTQYF. Here the CDR3 DNA reads TGTGCCAGCAGCCAAAGGCGGGGTAACGCAGATACGCAGTATTTT.